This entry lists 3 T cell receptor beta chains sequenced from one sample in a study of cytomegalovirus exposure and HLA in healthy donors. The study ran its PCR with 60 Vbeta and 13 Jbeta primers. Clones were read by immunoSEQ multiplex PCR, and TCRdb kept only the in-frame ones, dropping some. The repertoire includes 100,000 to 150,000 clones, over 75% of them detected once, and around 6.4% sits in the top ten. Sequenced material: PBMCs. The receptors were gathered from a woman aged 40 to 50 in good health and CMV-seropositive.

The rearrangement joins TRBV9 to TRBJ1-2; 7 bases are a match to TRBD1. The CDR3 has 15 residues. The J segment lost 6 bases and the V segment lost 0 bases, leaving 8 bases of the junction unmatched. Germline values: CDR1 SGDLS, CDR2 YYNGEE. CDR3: CASSVVSQGGNGYTF. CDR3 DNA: TGTGCCAGCAGCGTAGTGTCCCAGGGGGGCAATGGCTACACCTTC.

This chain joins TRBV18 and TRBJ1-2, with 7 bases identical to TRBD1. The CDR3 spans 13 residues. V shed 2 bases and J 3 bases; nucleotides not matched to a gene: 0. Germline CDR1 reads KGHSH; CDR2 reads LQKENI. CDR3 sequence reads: CASSPGTDYGYTF. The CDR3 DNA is TGTGCCAGCTCACCAGGGACAGACTATGGCTACACCTTC.

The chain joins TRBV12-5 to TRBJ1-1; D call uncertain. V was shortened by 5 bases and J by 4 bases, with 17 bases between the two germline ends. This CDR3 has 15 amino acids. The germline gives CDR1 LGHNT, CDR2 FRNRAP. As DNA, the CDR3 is TGTGCTAGTGGTCCAGAAGCGGGAGGGCCCACTGAAGCTTTCTTT. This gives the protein CASGPEAGGPTEAFF. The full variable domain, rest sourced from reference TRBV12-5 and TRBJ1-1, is DARVTQTPRHKVTEMGQEVTMRCQPILGHNTVFWYRQTMMQGLELLAYFRNRAPLDDSGMPKDRFSAEMPDATLATLKIQPSEPRDSAVYFCASGPEAGGPTEAFFGQGTRLTVV.